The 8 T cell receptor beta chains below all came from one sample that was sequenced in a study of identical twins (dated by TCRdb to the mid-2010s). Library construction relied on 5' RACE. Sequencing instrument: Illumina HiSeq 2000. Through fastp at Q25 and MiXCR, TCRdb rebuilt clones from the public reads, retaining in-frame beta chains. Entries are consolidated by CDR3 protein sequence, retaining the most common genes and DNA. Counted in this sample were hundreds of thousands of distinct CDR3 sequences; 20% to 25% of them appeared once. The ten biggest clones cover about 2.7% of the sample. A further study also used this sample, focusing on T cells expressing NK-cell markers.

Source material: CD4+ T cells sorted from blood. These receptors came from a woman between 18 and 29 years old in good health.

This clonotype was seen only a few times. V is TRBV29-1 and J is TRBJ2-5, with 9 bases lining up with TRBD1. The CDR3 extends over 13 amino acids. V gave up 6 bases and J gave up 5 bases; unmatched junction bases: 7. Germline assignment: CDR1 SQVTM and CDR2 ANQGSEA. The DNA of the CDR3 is TGCAGCGTAGGGACAGGGTATGACGAGACCCAGTACTTC. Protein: CSVGTGYDETQYF.

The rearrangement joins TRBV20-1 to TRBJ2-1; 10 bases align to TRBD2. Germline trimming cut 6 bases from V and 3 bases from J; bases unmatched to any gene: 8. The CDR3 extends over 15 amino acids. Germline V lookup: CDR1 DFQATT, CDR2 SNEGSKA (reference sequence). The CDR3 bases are TGCAGTGCGAACCCGACTAGCGGGTACTACAATGAGCAGTTCTTC. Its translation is CSANPTSGYYNEQFF.

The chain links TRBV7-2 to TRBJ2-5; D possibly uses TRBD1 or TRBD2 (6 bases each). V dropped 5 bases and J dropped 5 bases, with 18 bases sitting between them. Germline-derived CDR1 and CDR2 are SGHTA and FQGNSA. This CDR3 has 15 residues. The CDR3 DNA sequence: TGTGCCAGCAGCGGATACAGGGAAAGCGGGGAGACCCAGTACTTC. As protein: CASSGYRESGETQYF.

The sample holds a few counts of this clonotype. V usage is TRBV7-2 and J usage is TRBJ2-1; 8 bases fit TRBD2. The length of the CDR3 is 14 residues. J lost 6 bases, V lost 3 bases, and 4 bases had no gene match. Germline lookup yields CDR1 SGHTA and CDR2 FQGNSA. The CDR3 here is CASSLTGGANEQFF. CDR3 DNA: TGTGCCAGCAGCTTGACGGGAGGGGCCAATGAGCAGTTCTTC.

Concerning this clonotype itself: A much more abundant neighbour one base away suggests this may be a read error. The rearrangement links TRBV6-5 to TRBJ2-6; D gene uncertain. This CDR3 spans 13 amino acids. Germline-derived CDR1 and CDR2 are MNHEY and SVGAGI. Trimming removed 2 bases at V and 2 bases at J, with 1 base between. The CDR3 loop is CASSYAGANVLTF. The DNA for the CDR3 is TGTGCCAGCAGTTACGCTGGGGCCAACGTCCTGACTTTC.

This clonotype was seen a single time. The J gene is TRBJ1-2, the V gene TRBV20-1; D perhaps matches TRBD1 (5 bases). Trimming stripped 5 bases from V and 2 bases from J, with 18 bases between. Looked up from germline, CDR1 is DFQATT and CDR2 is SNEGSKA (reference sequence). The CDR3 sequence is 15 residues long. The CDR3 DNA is TGCAGTGCTTCCTCGGGGGAGAGGCGGAACTATGGCTACACCTTC. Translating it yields CSASSGERRNYGYTF.

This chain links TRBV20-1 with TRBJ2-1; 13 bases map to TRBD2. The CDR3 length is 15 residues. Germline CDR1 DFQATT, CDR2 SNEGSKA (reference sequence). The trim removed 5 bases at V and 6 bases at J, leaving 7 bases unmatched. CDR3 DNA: TGCAGTGCTCTCGCGGGACTAGCGGGACGCAATGAGCAGTTCTTC. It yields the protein CSALAGLAGRNEQFF.

The CDR3 loop reads CASSLEPTGEQFF. The CDR3 nucleotides read TGTGCCAGCAGCTTAGAGCCCACGGGTGAGCAGTTCTTC. The V gene is TRBV11-2, the J gene TRBJ2-1; D gene unclear. CDR1 is SGHAT and CDR2 is FQNNGV in the germline V gene. The V and J ends lost 0 bases and 9 bases respectively, with 9 bases between them. This CDR3 region has 13 residues.